These 26 T cell receptor beta chains share one sample of origin, sequenced in a study of cytomegalovirus exposure and HLA in healthy donors. Profiled with immunoSEQ multiplex PCR; TCRdb holds only in-frame clones, not every one. Altogether around 70,000 clones are present, 85% to 95% being singletons, with the ten largest covering roughly 1.6%. Sequencing was done on a sample of PBMCs. The origin of the receptors is a man younger than 30 in good health and CMV-seropositive.

The chain uses TRBV7-3 and TRBJ2-7; maybe TRBD2 (5 bases). The CDR3 is 15 amino acids. Germline CDR1 reads SGHTA; CDR2 reads FQGTGA. Between the trimmed V and J ends, which lost 6 bases and 9 bases, there was a span of 24 bases. The CDR3 bases are TGTGCCAGCAGGGGTCCCGAGGGAGCTGATATGGGGCAGTACTTC. Translated, it gives CASRGPEGADMGQYF.

Concerning this clone itself: Possible read error: a much larger clone is one base away. The rearrangement joins TRBV6-5 to TRBJ2-1, with 11 positions matching TRBD2. The CDR3 is 15 residues long. Germline values: CDR1 MNHEY, CDR2 SVGAGI. CDR3 amino acids: CASSDSTSGSNEQFF. The CDR3 nucleotides are TGTGCCAGCAGTGACTCTACTAGCGGGAGCAATGAGCAGTTCTTC.

This clone has only one observation. The V and J genes are TRBV25-1 and TRBJ1-2, with 8 positions matching TRBD1. The CDR3 is made up of 13 amino acids. CDR1 is MGHDK and CDR2 is SYGVNS in the germline V gene. With 5 bases clipped from V and 4 bases from J, the junction kept 3 bases outside the gene matches. CDR3 protein: CASSLDRGYGYTF. In DNA form, the CDR3 reads TGTGCCAGCAGTCTTGACAGGGGCTATGGCTACACCTTC.

The CDR3 loop is CASEGLAPGELFF. In nucleotides, the CDR3 is TGTGCCAGTGAGGGACTAGCCCCCGGGGAGCTGTTTTTT. The chain links TRBV9 to TRBJ2-2; 9 bases align to TRBD2. Losses at the gene ends were 8 bases for V and 6 bases for J; bases not matched to a gene: 5. This CDR3 region has 13 residues. Germline V gene data show CDR1 as SGDLS and CDR2 as YYNGEE.

The chain couples TRBV11-2 to TRBJ2-1; TRBD1 matches at 10 bases. The length of the CDR3 is 16 residues. V lost 5 bases, J lost 12 bases, and 16 bases stayed unmatched. In germline, CDR1 is SGHAT, CDR2 FQNNGV. The CDR3 is CASSPQRQGASQRQFF. Written as DNA, the CDR3 is TGTGCCAGCAGCCCACAGAGACAGGGGGCCAGCCAGCGGCAGTTCTTC.

This sequence joins TRBV19 and TRBJ2-1, with D perhaps TRBD1 (6 bases). V was clipped by 0 bases and J by 5 bases, with 17 bases between them. Germline CDR1 LNHDA, CDR2 SQIVND (reference sequence). This CDR3 spans 17 amino acids. The CDR3 is CASSIDLGYRDHNEQFF. CDR3 in DNA: TGTGCCAGTAGTATAGATTTGGGTTACAGGGACCACAATGAGCAGTTCTTC.

The chain couples TRBV13 to TRBJ2-1; weak D call: TRBD2 (6 bases). The ends were cut back, 4 bases at V and 8 bases at J, with 12 bases in the middle. CDR1 PRHDT and CDR2 FYEKMQ come from the germline V gene (reference sequence). This CDR3 contains 13 residues. The CDR3 protein is CASSYSSEDEQFF. The CDR3 nucleotides are TGTGCCAGCAGCTACTCTAGCGAGGATGAGCAGTTCTTC.

The V and J genes are TRBV27 and TRBJ2-5; D is possibly TRBD2 (5 bases). Germline V gene data show CDR1 as MNHEY and CDR2 as SMNVEV (reference sequence). Trimming shortened V by 2 bases and J by 3 bases, and 7 bases separated the two germline ends. The CDR3 has 13 residues. CDR3 in DNA: TGTGCCAGCAGTTTAGAAGCGGAAGAGACCCAGTACTTC. Translated, it gives CASSLEAEETQYF.

The chain has TRBV2 and TRBJ1-1, with 9 bases that match TRBD1. The junction had 1 base not matched to a gene; V was cut back by 4 bases and J by 1 base. This CDR3 comprises 14 residues. Germline V gene sequence: CDR1 SNHLY, CDR2 FYNNEI. As DNA, the CDR3 is TGTGCCAGCAGTGTACAGGGGGCGAACACTGAAGCTTTCTTT. Amino acid sequence: CASSVQGANTEAFF.

A single count supports this clone. The J gene is TRBJ2-2, the V gene TRBV19, with D possibly TRBD1 on 5 matching bases. The CDR3 consists of 15 residues. V was pared by 2 bases and J by 1 base, with 8 bases between. Looked up from germline, CDR1 is LNHDA and CDR2 is SQIVND (reference sequence). The CDR3 nucleotides read TGTGCCAGTAGTATACAGGGAAGGAACACCGGGGAGCTGTTTTTT. Residues: CASSIQGRNTGELFF.

This sequence joins TRBV7-9 and TRBJ2-7, with 7 bases aligning to TRBD2. V dropped 1 base and J dropped 7; count of bases not matched to a gene: 10. Germline V CDR1 and CDR2: SEHNR, FQNEAQ (reference sequence). The CDR3 has 15 residues. CDR3 amino acids: CASSLVSLGGTEQYF. Written as DNA, the CDR3 is TGTGCCAGCAGCTTAGTATCTTTGGGGGGGACGGAGCAGTACTTC.

This clone was seen only once. The chain links TRBV7-9 to TRBJ2-7; D is perhaps TRBD2 (5 bases). The V gene's germline CDR1 is SEHNR and CDR2 FQNEAQ (reference sequence). V shed 1 base and J shed 2 bases, with 9 bases lying between them. The CDR3 length is 14 residues. CDR3 sequence reads: CASSLGGYTYEQYF. CDR3 nucleotide sequence: TGTGCCAGCAGCTTAGGAGGGTATACCTACGAGCAGTACTTC. Based on the CDR3 plus reference TRBV7-9 and TRBJ2-7, the full variable domain is DTGVSQNPRHKITKRGQNVTFRCDPISEHNRLYWYRQTLGQGPEFLTYFQNEAQLEKSRLLSDRFSAERPKGSFSTLEIQRTEQGDSAMYLCASSLGGYTYEQYFGPGTRLTVT.

This clone was seen a handful of times. The chain carries TRBV28 and TRBJ2-2, with 9 bases that match TRBD1. The ends lost 7 bases at V and 5 bases at J; junction bases unmatched: 23. This CDR3 spans 20 amino acids. Germline lookup yields CDR1 MDHEN and CDR2 SYDVKM. The CDR3 loop is CASKMRDGGTGRFGTGELFF. In nucleotides, the CDR3 is TGTGCCAGCAAGATGCGAGACGGCGGGACAGGGAGATTTGGAACCGGGGAGCTGTTTTTT.

The CDR3 coding sequence is TGCGCCAGCAGCTCGACAGGTAAAGGCTACGAGCAGTACTTC. This codes for CASSSTGKGYEQYF. The chain recombines TRBV5-1 with TRBJ2-7; maybe TRBD1 (6 bases). V lost 3 bases and J 3 bases, leaving 13 bases between the germline ends. Germline V gene data show CDR1 as SGHRS and CDR2 as YFSETQ. CDR3 length equals 14 residues.

V and J are TRBV30 and TRBJ1-2; unclear D gene. Per germline, CDR1 GTSNPN and CDR2 SVGIG (reference sequence). V shed 2 bases and J shed 4 bases, with 17 bases lying between them. The CDR3 is made up of 15 amino acids. The CDR3: CAWSSKPSGAYGYTF. The CDR3 bases are TGTGCCTGGAGTTCTAAACCGTCGGGTGCCTATGGCTACACCTTC.

J is TRBJ1-2 and V is TRBV19, with 10 positions matching TRBD1. After removal of 5 bases from V and 3 bases from J, the junction contained 9 bases not matched to a gene. From germline, CDR1 is LNHDA and CDR2 SQIVND (reference sequence). The CDR3 extends over 16 amino acids. The CDR3 reads CASSPSGTGADYGYTF. The CDR3 region has the DNA TGTGCCAGTAGTCCTTCCGGGACAGGGGCCGACTATGGCTACACCTTC.

V usage is TRBV27 and J usage is TRBJ2-4, with 10 bases identical to TRBD2. Per germline, CDR1 MNHEY and CDR2 SMNVEV (reference sequence). V was clipped by 4 bases and J by 9 bases; unmatched bases: 12. The CDR3 has 16 residues. The CDR3 here is CASSSSIAGGVGIQYF. CDR3 sequence (DNA): TGTGCCAGCAGTTCCTCCATAGCGGGAGGAGTCGGCATTCAGTACTTC.

The rearrangement uses TRBV10-3 and TRBJ2-7, with D tentatively TRBD2 (5 bases). Between the trimmed V and J ends, which lost 2 bases and 9 bases, there was a span of 8 bases. Germline V gene data show CDR1 as ENHRY and CDR2 as SYGVKD. The CDR3 is made up of 11 amino acids. CDR3 loop: CAISENEGQYF. CDR3 nucleotides: TGTGCCATCAGTGAGAATGAGGGGCAGTACTTC.

CDR3 bases: TGTGCCAGCAGTGACAGCGCCCAAGAGACCCAGTACTTC. Residues: CASSDSAQETQYF. The chain joins TRBV6-4 to TRBJ2-5; no clear D. The CDR3 length is 13 residues. The germline CDR1 and CDR2 sequences are MRHNA and SNTAGT. Trimming pared 2 bases from V and 1 base from J, leaving 5 bases between.

The genes are TRBV11-2 and TRBJ1-4, with D possibly TRBD1 on 6 matching bases. The V gene's germline CDR1 is SGHAT and CDR2 FQNNGV. Trimming stripped 5 bases from V and 7 bases from J, with 11 bases between. The length of the CDR3 is 13 residues. The CDR3 nucleotides read TGTGCCAGCAGCGCGATGACAGGTGAAAAACTGTTTTTT. It specifies CASSAMTGEKLFF.

The chain recombines TRBV6-1 with TRBJ1-5; D remains ambiguous. Trimming stripped 11 bases from V and 3 bases from J, with 17 bases between. From germline, CDR1 is MNHNS and CDR2 SASEGT. The CDR3 covers 14 residues. This CDR3 reads CAASPGYANQPQHF. The CDR3 bases are TGTGCCGCGTCACCCGGGTATGCCAATCAGCCCCAGCATTTT.

The V and J genes are TRBV10-2 and TRBJ2-2, with TRBD2 identical over 9 bases. The V gene's germline CDR1 is WSHSY and CDR2 SAAADI. The CDR3 extends over 14 amino acids. After removal of 7 bases from V and 5 bases from J, the junction contained 5 bases not matched to a gene. The CDR3 region is CASKAGGVTGELFF. DNA for the CDR3: TGCGCCAGCAAGGCGGGAGGGGTTACCGGGGAGCTGTTTTTT.

This clone appeared a single time. DNA of the CDR3: TGTGCCAGCAGCGTAGGGAGGGGGCGGAACACCGGGGAGCTGTTTTTT. Amino acid sequence: CASSVGRGRNTGELFF. The genes are TRBV9 and TRBJ2-2, with D possibly matching TRBD1 (7 bases). V lost 0 bases and J lost 1, with 10 bases in between. Per germline, CDR1 SGDLS and CDR2 YYNGEE. This CDR3 has 16 amino acids. The full variable domain, with the rest looked up from reference TRBV9 and TRBJ2-2, is DSGVTQTPKHLITATGQRVTLRCSPRSGDLSVYWYQQSLDQGLQFLIQYYNGEERAKGNILERFSAQQFPDLHSELNLSSLELGDSALYFCASSVGRGRNTGELFFGEGSRLTVL.

The chain combines TRBV20-1 with TRBJ2-1, with unresolved D. V was trimmed by 2 bases and J by 8 bases, leaving 7 bases between them. The CDR3 consists of 11 residues. In germline, CDR1 is DFQATT, CDR2 SNEGSKA (reference sequence). The CDR3 is CSARLLHEQFF. DNA of the CDR3: TGCAGTGCTAGACTACTGCATGAGCAGTTCTTC.

To note about this clone: An end of the junction does not agree with germline; a read error may underlie this. CDR3 sequence reads: CASSLIGVVRGGVSYGYTF. CDR3 nucleotide sequence: TGTGCTAGCAGCTTAATCGGGGTGGTTAGGGGAGGAGTAAGCTATGGCTACACCTTC. J is TRBJ1-2 and V is TRBV7-7; a weak D match, TRBD1 (5 bases). The CDR3 covers 19 residues. From germline, CDR1 is SSHAT and CDR2 FNYEAQ (reference sequence).

The genes are TRBV10-1 and TRBJ2-1, with 8 positions matching TRBD1. Germline V gives CDR1 WNHNN, CDR2 SYGVQD (reference sequence). CDR3 length equals 15 residues. V dropped 2 bases and J dropped 3; count of bases not matched to a gene: 3. This CDR3 is CASSEGQGSYNEQFF. The CDR3 DNA follows: TGCGCCAGCAGTGAGGGACAGGGTAGCTACAATGAGCAGTTCTTC.